This is a list of T cell receptor beta chains from one sample in a study of blood T cell repertoires in COVID-19. The table came from immunoSEQ multiplex PCR; TCRdb's copy has only in-frame clones and leaves some out. Here the sample spans over 85,000 clones, roughly 84% being singletons. The sequenced sample consisted of peripheral blood. The receptors come from a woman of 80 years or more with COVID-19, enrolled during active disease. Each CDR3 is given with its conserved first and last residue. The order of the fields is CDR3 DNA, CDR3 protein, J gene, V gene, clone size, D gene. A D gene is named only where the DNA matches it firmly. The size of a clone is reported for some rows only, either as once, few or many, or as a class for expanded clones.

cdr3_nt: TGTGCCAGCTCACCTGGACAGGCTGGCTACAATGAGCAGTTCTTC
cdr3_aa: CASSPGQAGYNEQFF
j_call: TRBJ2-1
v_call: TRBV18
clone_size: .
d_call: TRBD1

cdr3_nt: TGTGCCAGCAGCGGAGGGCCTGAGCGACCCCTCCACTTT
cdr3_aa: CASSGGPERPLHF
j_call: TRBJ1-6
v_call: TRBV9
clone_size: .
d_call: .

cdr3_nt: TGTGCCAGCAGTTTAAATCCGGATCAGCCCCAGCATTTT
cdr3_aa: CASSLNPDQPQHF
j_call: TRBJ1-5
v_call: TRBV28
clone_size: .
d_call: .

cdr3_nt: TGTGCCAGCAGCTTAGATACGGGACACCTAAACACTGAAGCTTTCTTT
cdr3_aa: CASSLDTGHLNTEAFF
j_call: TRBJ1-1
v_call: TRBV7-8
clone_size: .
d_call: .

cdr3_nt: TGTGCCAGCAGCAAAGTTGCGCGGGAGACCCACGAGCAGTACTTC
cdr3_aa: CASSKVARETHEQYF
j_call: TRBJ2-7
v_call: TRBV21-1
clone_size: .
d_call: .

cdr3_nt: TGTGCCAGTAGTACGGGACAGGGTTGGGAGACCCAGTACTTC
cdr3_aa: CASSTGQGWETQYF
j_call: TRBJ2-5
v_call: TRBV19
clone_size: .
d_call: TRBD1

cdr3_nt: TGCGCCAGCAGACGGGGACTAGCGGGAGGGCCGCCAGATACGCAGTATTTT
cdr3_aa: CASRRGLAGGPPDTQYF
j_call: TRBJ2-3
v_call: TRBV5-1
clone_size: .
d_call: TRBD2

cdr3_nt: TGTGCCAGCAGCAAAGCAAACAGTAATGAGCAGTTCTTC
cdr3_aa: CASSKANSNEQFF
j_call: TRBJ2-1
v_call: TRBV21-1
clone_size: .
d_call: .

cdr3_nt: TGCAGTCCGGACAGGGGCGAGACCCAGTACTTC
cdr3_aa: CSPDRGETQYF
j_call: TRBJ2-5
v_call: TRBV20-1
clone_size: .
d_call: TRBD1

cdr3_nt: TGCGCCAGCAGCCATCAGATATTCTACGAGCAGTACTTC
cdr3_aa: CASSHQIFYEQYF
j_call: TRBJ2-7
v_call: TRBV4-1
clone_size: few
d_call: .

cdr3_nt: TGTGCCACCAGCAGAGAACGGCGGGGTGCGGAGACCCAGTACTTC
cdr3_aa: CATSRERRGAETQYF
j_call: TRBJ2-5
v_call: TRBV15
clone_size: .
d_call: .

cdr3_nt: TGTGCCATCAGTGAGAGAGCGGGACGATACAATGAGCAGTTCTTC
cdr3_aa: CAISERAGRYNEQFF
j_call: TRBJ2-1
v_call: TRBV10-3
clone_size: once
d_call: TRBD2

cdr3_nt: TGTGCCAGCAGCCACAGGGGGGACGGCACTGAAGCTTTCTTT
cdr3_aa: CASSHRGDGTEAFF
j_call: TRBJ1-1
v_call: TRBV3-1/TRBV3-2
clone_size: .
d_call: TRBD1

cdr3_nt: TGTGCCAGCTCACCCGTCCTTGGGAGACAGGGGGCAACAGATACGCAGTATTTT
cdr3_aa: CASSPVLGRQGATDTQYF
j_call: TRBJ2-3
v_call: TRBV18
clone_size: .
d_call: TRBD1

cdr3_nt: TGTGCCAGCAGTCAAAGTTGGACAGGTCATCAGCCCCAGCATTTT
cdr3_aa: CASSQSWTGHQPQHF
j_call: TRBJ1-5
v_call: TRBV2
clone_size: .
d_call: TRBD1

cdr3_nt: TGTGCCAGCAGCCAAGATCTGGCGGGACAGTCTACGTATGGCTACACCTTC
cdr3_aa: CASSQDLAGQSTYGYTF
j_call: TRBJ1-2
v_call: TRBV4-2
clone_size: .
d_call: TRBD1

cdr3_nt: TGTGCCAGCAAGTTAGCGGGAACCTCCCTGGAGCAGTACTTC
cdr3_aa: CASKLAGTSLEQYF
j_call: TRBJ2-7
v_call: TRBV3-1/TRBV3-2
clone_size: .
d_call: TRBD2

cdr3_nt: TGCGCCAGCAGCTTGGTCGGGAGGGCTGGCACCGGGGAGCTGTTTTTT
cdr3_aa: CASSLVGRAGTGELFF
j_call: TRBJ2-2
v_call: TRBV5-1
clone_size: .
d_call: TRBD2

cdr3_nt: TGTGCCAGCAGCCCAGGGGGAGCGCGGGGCACAGATACGCAGTATTTT
cdr3_aa: CASSPGGARGTDTQYF
j_call: TRBJ2-3
v_call: TRBV3-1/TRBV3-2
clone_size: once
d_call: TRBD1

cdr3_nt: TGTGCCAGCAGGGGAGCGGGTCTTGATGAGCAGTTCTTC
cdr3_aa: CASRGAGLDEQFF
j_call: TRBJ2-1
v_call: TRBV28
clone_size: .
d_call: .

cdr3_nt: TGTGCCAGCAGCCCCCGACTAGCGGGAGATGGCAACGAGCAGTACTTC
cdr3_aa: CASSPRLAGDGNEQYF
j_call: TRBJ2-7
v_call: TRBV7-9
clone_size: many
d_call: TRBD2

cdr3_nt: TGTGCCAGCAGCTTGGGGGGAGCAACTAATGAAAAACTGTTTTTT
cdr3_aa: CASSLGGATNEKLFF
j_call: TRBJ1-4
v_call: TRBV5-4
clone_size: .
d_call: .

cdr3_nt: TGTGCCAGCAGCCACGACAGGGGTCCTAATTCACCCCTCCACTTT
cdr3_aa: CASSHDRGPNSPLHF
j_call: TRBJ1-6
v_call: TRBV11-1
clone_size: .
d_call: TRBD1

cdr3_nt: TGTGCCAGCAGCCCCGGACAGGGGAATCAGCCCCAGCATTTT
cdr3_aa: CASSPGQGNQPQHF
j_call: TRBJ1-5
v_call: TRBV11-2
clone_size: .
d_call: TRBD1

cdr3_nt: TGTGCCAGCAGCCCCCGGACAGGACTCTACGAGCAGTACTTC
cdr3_aa: CASSPRTGLYEQYF
j_call: TRBJ2-7
v_call: TRBV7-2
clone_size: .
d_call: TRBD1

cdr3_nt: TGTGCCAGCAGCCGACTGACGGACAGGGATAACTATGGCTACACCTTC
cdr3_aa: CASSRLTDRDNYGYTF
j_call: TRBJ1-2
v_call: TRBV4-2
clone_size: .
d_call: TRBD1

cdr3_nt: TGCGCCAGCAGCCAAGTATTGGGGGCTGGGACCCAGTACTTC
cdr3_aa: CASSQVLGAGTQYF
j_call: TRBJ2-5
v_call: TRBV4-1
clone_size: .
d_call: .

cdr3_nt: TGCGCCAGCAGCTTGGGTTGGAGCTCCTACGAGCAGTACTTC
cdr3_aa: CASSLGWSSYEQYF
j_call: TRBJ2-7
v_call: TRBV5-1
clone_size: once
d_call: .

cdr3_nt: TGTGCCAGTAGGGGGGGGACTACAGATACGCAGTATTTT
cdr3_aa: CASRGGTTDTQYF
j_call: TRBJ2-3
v_call: TRBV19
clone_size: .
d_call: TRBD2

cdr3_nt: TGTGCCAGCAGCTTAGTACAGGACTATGGCTACACCTTC
cdr3_aa: CASSLVQDYGYTF
j_call: TRBJ1-2
v_call: TRBV11-2
clone_size: .
d_call: .

cdr3_nt: TGTGCCAGCAGGCGGACAGGGACTGGGGCCAACGTCCTGACTTTC
cdr3_aa: CASRRTGTGANVLTF
j_call: TRBJ2-6
v_call: TRBV6-5
clone_size: .
d_call: TRBD1

cdr3_nt: TGTGCCAGCAGTGAAGCCGGGACAGCCGCCTATGGCTACACCTTC
cdr3_aa: CASSEAGTAAYGYTF
j_call: TRBJ1-2
v_call: TRBV6-1
clone_size: .
d_call: TRBD1

cdr3_nt: TGTGCCAGCAGACCGACAGGACAGGGAAACACCATATATTTT
cdr3_aa: CASRPTGQGNTIYF
j_call: TRBJ1-3
v_call: TRBV28
clone_size: .
d_call: .

cdr3_nt: TGCGCCAGCAGCTTGGTTACAGGGGGATACACTGAAGCTTTCTTT
cdr3_aa: CASSLVTGGYTEAFF
j_call: TRBJ1-1
v_call: TRBV5-1
clone_size: once
d_call: TRBD1

cdr3_nt: TGTGCCAGCTCACCTTTCGGACAGGGTCGCACAGATACGCAGTATTTT
cdr3_aa: CASSPFGQGRTDTQYF
j_call: TRBJ2-3
v_call: TRBV18
clone_size: .
d_call: TRBD1

cdr3_nt: TGTGCCAGCTCACCATTGGCTAGCGGGGTGAGCACAGATACGCAGTATTTT
cdr3_aa: CASSPLASGVSTDTQYF
j_call: TRBJ2-3
v_call: TRBV18
clone_size: .
d_call: TRBD2

cdr3_nt: TGTGCCAGCAGTCGTCCTGGGGACAGGGGATCTTATGGCTACACCTTC
cdr3_aa: CASSRPGDRGSYGYTF
j_call: TRBJ1-2
v_call: TRBV6-6
clone_size: .
d_call: TRBD1

cdr3_nt: TGTGCCAGCAGCCCCGTTTCGGCGGCGCCGGATACGCAGTATTTT
cdr3_aa: CASSPVSAAPDTQYF
j_call: TRBJ2-3
v_call: TRBV27
clone_size: .
d_call: .

cdr3_nt: TGTGCCAGTAGTATGGGGGCTTTGGAGACCCAGTACTTC
cdr3_aa: CASSMGALETQYF
j_call: TRBJ2-5
v_call: TRBV19
clone_size: .
d_call: .

cdr3_nt: TGCAGCGTTGATGTAGCGGGGGGGCGCACAGATACGCAGTATTTT
cdr3_aa: CSVDVAGGRTDTQYF
j_call: TRBJ2-3
v_call: TRBV29-1
clone_size: .
d_call: TRBD2

cdr3_nt: TGTGCCAGTAGTACCCCGGGACAGGTGATCCCCCACGAGCAGTACTTC
cdr3_aa: CASSTPGQVIPHEQYF
j_call: TRBJ2-7
v_call: TRBV19
clone_size: .
d_call: TRBD1

cdr3_nt: TGTGCCAGTAGTCTCCGACAGGGGTCCTACGAGCAGTACTTC
cdr3_aa: CASSLRQGSYEQYF
j_call: TRBJ2-7
v_call: TRBV19
clone_size: .
d_call: TRBD1

cdr3_nt: TGTGCCAGCAGCTTAGGGGCCGGAGTGGACACCGGGGAGCTGTTTTTT
cdr3_aa: CASSLGAGVDTGELFF
j_call: TRBJ2-2
v_call: TRBV13
clone_size: .
d_call: .

cdr3_nt: TGTGCCAGCTCACCACTGGCCCCATCCATGGACACTGAAGCTTTCTTT
cdr3_aa: CASSPLAPSMDTEAFF
j_call: TRBJ1-1
v_call: TRBV18
clone_size: .
d_call: .

cdr3_nt: TGTGCAAGTCGCTTAGCGGACCCCGGGACAGGCACCTACGAGCAGTACTTC
cdr3_aa: CASRLADPGTGTYEQYF
j_call: TRBJ2-7
v_call: TRBV12-2
clone_size: .
d_call: .

cdr3_nt: TGTGCCATCAAAAATGCAGGGTCCTACGAGCAGTACTTC
cdr3_aa: CAIKNAGSYEQYF
j_call: TRBJ2-7
v_call: TRBV10-3
clone_size: .
d_call: .

cdr3_nt: TGTGCCAGCAGTGAAGCCCCAGGGTGGACAGATACGCAGTATTTT
cdr3_aa: CASSEAPGWTDTQYF
j_call: TRBJ2-3
v_call: TRBV6-1
clone_size: .
d_call: .

cdr3_nt: TGTGCCACCAGTGATTTTCCAGGGCCCCTAGCTTTCTTT
cdr3_aa: CATSDFPGPLAFF
j_call: TRBJ1-1
v_call: TRBV24-1
clone_size: .
d_call: .

cdr3_nt: TGTGCCAGCAGTTTCACGGTTTTGAATGAGCAGTTCTTC
cdr3_aa: CASSFTVLNEQFF
j_call: TRBJ2-1
v_call: TRBV28
clone_size: .
d_call: .

cdr3_nt: TGTGCCAGCATCCCCGCCGGGGGTCACGAGCAGTACTTC
cdr3_aa: CASIPAGGHEQYF
j_call: TRBJ2-7
v_call: TRBV28
clone_size: .
d_call: .

cdr3_nt: TGCGCCAGCAGTGAGCGTCCCGGGACAGGGCTCTGGAATGAGCAGTTCTTC
cdr3_aa: CASSERPGTGLWNEQFF
j_call: TRBJ2-1
v_call: TRBV10-2
clone_size: few
d_call: TRBD1

cdr3_nt: TGTGCCAGCAGCAGTCCCGGGACAGCAGATACGCAGTATTTT
cdr3_aa: CASSSPGTADTQYF
j_call: TRBJ2-3
v_call: TRBV5-6
clone_size: few
d_call: TRBD1

cdr3_nt: TGCGCCAGCAGTGATGGACTAGCGGCATGTACGCAGTATTTT
cdr3_aa: CASSDGLAACTQYF
j_call: TRBJ2-3
v_call: TRBV10-1
clone_size: once
d_call: TRBD2

cdr3_nt: TGTGCCAGCAGTTCCCACCGACTAGCGCCAGATACGCAGTATTTT
cdr3_aa: CASSSHRLAPDTQYF
j_call: TRBJ2-3
v_call: TRBV6-2/TRBV6-3
clone_size: .
d_call: TRBD2

cdr3_nt: TGTGCCAGCAGCCACAGCGGGGGGCAACTAGATACGCAGTATTTT
cdr3_aa: CASSHSGGQLDTQYF
j_call: TRBJ2-3
v_call: TRBV7-3
clone_size: .
d_call: TRBD2